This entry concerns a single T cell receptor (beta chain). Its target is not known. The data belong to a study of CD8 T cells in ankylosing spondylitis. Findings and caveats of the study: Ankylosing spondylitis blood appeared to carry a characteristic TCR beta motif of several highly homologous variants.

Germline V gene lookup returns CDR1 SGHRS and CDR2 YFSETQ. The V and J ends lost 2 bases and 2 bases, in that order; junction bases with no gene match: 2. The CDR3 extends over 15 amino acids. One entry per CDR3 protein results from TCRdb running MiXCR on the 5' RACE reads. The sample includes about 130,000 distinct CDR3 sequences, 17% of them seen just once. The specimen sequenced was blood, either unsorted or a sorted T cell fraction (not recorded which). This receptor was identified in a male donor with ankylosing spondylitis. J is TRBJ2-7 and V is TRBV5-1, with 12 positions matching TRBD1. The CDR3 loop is CASSFGTGGAYEQYF. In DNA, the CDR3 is TGCGCCAGCAGCTTCGGGACAGGGGGCGCCTACGAGCAGTACTTC.